This passage covers 4 T cell receptor beta chains from one sample sequenced in a study of tumor-infiltrating lymphocytes in oesophageal squamous cell carcinoma (dated by TCRdb to between 2015 and 2016). Libraries came from PCR. The run used an Illumina HiSeq 2000. TCRdb reworked the public reads: Q25 trimming with fastp, MiXCR clone assembly, productive beta chains retained. Rows are combined by CDR3 protein, so each entry shows the most common genes and DNA. In this sample the table shows under 20,000 distinct CDR3 sequences, roughly half of which occur a single time. The ten largest clonotypes hold more than 35% of the sample. Sequenced: esophageal tumor tissue. The receptors derive from a female donor with esophageal squamous cell carcinoma.

This clonotype was seen many times. V is TRBV4-1 and J is TRBJ2-5; D gene uncertain. V lost 0 bases to trimming and J lost 5 bases, with 13 bases between them. Germline V gene sequence: CDR1 MGHRA, CDR2 YSYEKL. The CDR3 contains 15 residues. The CDR3 nucleotides read TGCGCCAGCAGCCAAGATTGGGTGAGTGCTGAGACCCAGTACTTC. This sequence encodes CASSQDWVSAETQYF.

This clonotype was observed many times. The gene calls are TRBV7-9 and TRBJ2-1; TRBD1 might be the D (5 bases). CDR3 length: 15 amino acids. Germline CDR1 and CDR2: SEHNR and FQNEAQ (reference sequence). V gave up 3 bases and J gave up 2 bases, with 11 bases separating them. The CDR3: CASSLGPAAYNEQFF. As DNA, the CDR3 is TGTGCCAGCAGCTTGGGGCCTGCGGCCTACAATGAGCAGTTCTTC.

This clonotype has more than one count but fewer than ten. The chain recombines TRBV7-2 with TRBJ2-7, with TRBD2 matching 11 bases. V shed 1 base, J shed 3 bases, and the junction held 2 bases outside the gene matches. This CDR3 has 15 residues. Per the germline V gene, CDR1 is SGHTA and CDR2 is FQGNSA. The CDR3 DNA follows: TGTGCCAGCAGCTTAGAACTAGCGGGAGTCTACGAGCAGTACTTC. Its protein product is CASSLELAGVYEQYF.

This chain links TRBV6-9 with TRBJ2-4; 11 bases line up with TRBD2. V lost 7 bases to trimming and J lost 0 bases; unmatched junction nucleotides: 2. Germline V gene data show CDR1 as MNHGY and CDR2 as SVAAGI. The CDR3 is 15 residues long. The CDR3 bases are TGTGCCAGCAAAGGACTAGCGGGAGCCAAAAACATTCAGTACTTC. It encodes CASKGLAGAKNIQYF.